A selection of T cell receptor beta chains follows, all from one sample in a study of T cells in Graves' hyperthyroidism and ophthalmopathy. One entry per CDR3 protein, called by TCRdb with MiXCR from the multiplex PCR reads. Of about 400,000 distinct CDR3 sequences listed, roughly 14% were seen once; the top ten hold approximately 13%. Sequencing was done on a sample of blood. These receptors were obtained from a young man with Graves' ophthalmopathy. The CDR3 runs from the conserved cysteine through the conserved F or W. D genes are given only for firm matches. The size entry is marked missing in some rows and otherwise reads once, few, many or a size class.

many | NA | TRBJ2-7 | TRBV2 | TGTGCCAGCAGTGATCGGACATCGAGCTCCTACGAGCAGTACTTC | CASSDRTSSSYEQYF
many | NA | TRBJ1-5 | TRBV24-1 | TGTGCCACCAGTCCCAATAGCAATCAGCCCCAGCATTTT | CATSPNSNQPQHF
once | NA | TRBJ2-6 | TRBV3-1 | TGTGCCAGCAGTCGCGGGACGGGCTCTTGGAGTGGGGCCAACGTCCTGACTTTC | CASSRGTGSWSGANVLTF
many | TRBD2 | TRBJ2-1 | TRBV11-3 | TGTGCCAGCAGCTCCGGGACTAGTGTCTACAATGAGCAGTTCTTC | CASSSGTSVYNEQFF
many | NA | TRBJ2-2 | TRBV12-3/TRBV12-4 | TGTGCCAGCAGATCGTCTTACGGCACCGGGGAGCTGTTTTTT | CASRSSYGTGELFF
many | TRBD2 | TRBJ2-3 | TRBV20-1 | TGCAGTGCCCGAATACTAGCGAGCACAGATACGCAGTATTTT | CSARILASTDTQYF
NA | TRBD2 | TRBJ2-7 | TRBV5-1 | TGCGCCAGCAGCCCGGGACTAGCGGGAGGTTACTCCTACGAGCAGTACTTC | CASSPGLAGGYSYEQYF
many | NA | TRBJ1-2 | TRBV7-9 | TGTGCCAGCAGCTTAGATCAGGGAGCGTGGGGCTACACCTTC | CASSLDQGAWGYTF
NA | TRBD2 | TRBJ2-2 | TRBV6-1 | TGTGCCAGCAGTTCCGGGACTAGCGGGAGAGGGGAGCTGTTTTTT | CASSSGTSGRGELFF
many | TRBD1 | TRBJ2-5 | TRBV6-1 | TGTGCCAGCAGAGGACAGGGAGGAGAGACCCAGTACTTC | CASRGQGGETQYF
many | NA | TRBJ2-1 | TRBV7-8 | TGTGCCAGCAGCTTAAACCCAATGATCGGGGGTACGTTCTTC | CASSLNPMIGGTFF
many | TRBD1 | TRBJ2-7 | TRBV12-3/TRBV12-4 | TGTGCCAGCAGGGTGGGACAGGGGCCCTACGAGCAGTACTTC | CASRVGQGPYEQYF
few | NA | TRBJ1-1 | TRBV5-1 | TGCGCCAGCAGCGTGGAGATGAACACTGAAGCTTTCTTT | CASSVEMNTEAFF
NA | NA | TRBJ2-7 | TRBV29-1 | TGCAGCGTTGAAGGTGGGGCCGACGAGCAGTACTTC | CSVEGGADEQYF
many | TRBD2 | TRBJ2-7 | TRBV5-1 | TGCGCCAGCAGCCCACCGGGACTAGAGGGGAACGAGCAGTACTTC | CASSPPGLEGNEQYF
NA | TRBD2 | TRBJ2-1 | TRBV5-4 | TGTGCCAGCAGCTTTAGCGGGAGGGCCGCCTACAATGAGCAGTTCTTC | CASSFSGRAAYNEQFF
few | NA | TRBJ2-5 | TRBV18 | TGTGCCAGCTCACCCAACCAGTTAGAGACCCAGTACTTC | CASSPNQLETQYF
NA | TRBD2 | TRBJ2-3 | TRBV18 | TGTGCCAGCTCACCCTCCAGCGGGGGGTTCACAGATACGCAGTATTTT | CASSPSSGGFTDTQYF
few | TRBD1 | TRBJ1-1 | TRBV7-9 | TGTGCCAGCAGCGTCAGGGGGGGGTTTACTGAAGCTTTCTTT | CASSVRGGFTEAFF
many | TRBD2 | TRBJ2-1 | TRBV20-1 | TGCAGTGCTAAGCTAGCGGGCTTCAATGAGCAGTTCTTC | CSAKLAGFNEQFF
few | NA | TRBJ2-4 | TRBV3-1 | TGTGCCAGCAGCCAAGTGGGTTCCGGGCGAAAGTACTTC | CASSQVGSGRKYF
many | NA | TRBJ2-3 | TRBV7-9 | TGTGCCAGCAGCCCCGAGGCCGGCACAGATACGCAGTATTTT | CASSPEAGTDTQYF
many | TRBD1 | TRBJ2-7 | TRBV5-1 | TGCGCCAGCAGCGGAACGACAGGGATTTCCTACGAGCAGTACTTC | CASSGTTGISYEQYF
many | NA | TRBJ1-6 | TRBV6-5 | TGTGCCAGCAGTTACTCGAGAGGAACAGAACTAGGGACACCCCTCCACTTT | CASSYSRGTELGTPLHF
many | NA | TRBJ1-1 | TRBV2 | TGTGCCAGCAGTGACAGAAGCACTGAAGCTTTCTTT | CASSDRSTEAFF
many | NA | TRBJ1-5 | TRBV12-3/TRBV12-4 | TGTGCCAGCAGGGGAACAGGGATTCAGCCCCAGCATTTT | CASRGTGIQPQHF
many | TRBD1 | TRBJ2-7 | TRBV3-1 | TGTGCCAGCAGCCAAGATCTCCCTCTTACGGGACAGCTGTCCTACGAGCAGTACTTC | CASSQDLPLTGQLSYEQYF
NA | TRBD2 | TRBJ2-5 | TRBV7-6 | TGTGCCAGCAGCTTAGGAGGACTAGGCCTCCAAGGGACCCAGTACTTC | CASSLGGLGLQGTQYF
many | NA | TRBJ1-4 | TRBV5-5 | TGTGCCAGCAGCCCGAGGTTACAGGAAAATGAAAAACTGTTTTTT | CASSPRLQENEKLFF
many | NA | TRBJ2-3 | TRBV7-2 | TGTGCCAGCAGCTTCGGACCTAGCACAGATACGCAGTATTTT | CASSFGPSTDTQYF
many | NA | TRBJ2-5 | TRBV24-1 | TGTGCCACCAGTGAACAAGGAGAGTACCAAGAGACCCAGTACTTC | CATSEQGEYQETQYF
few | TRBD1 | TRBJ2-1 | TRBV19 | TGTGCCAGTAGTATAGAGGCGGGGACAGGGGGCTACAATGAGCAGTTCTTC | CASSIEAGTGGYNEQFF
NA | NA | TRBJ2-6 | TRBV6-2/TRBV6-3 | TGTGCCAGCAGTTACGTAGGGAACTCTGGGGCCAACGTCCTGACTTTC | CASSYVGNSGANVLTF
few | NA | TRBJ2-7 | TRBV7-9 | TGTGCCAGCAGCAACCCCCGGGACCGAAACTACGAGCAGTACTTC | CASSNPRDRNYEQYF
NA | TRBD1 | TRBJ1-1 | TRBV30 | TGTGCCTGGAGAGCCGGGACAGGGTCGGTCACTGAAGCTTTCTTT | CAWRAGTGSVTEAFF
many | NA | TRBJ2-3 | TRBV7-2 | TGTGCCAGCAGCTTAGGGCCGGCATCTAGCACAGATACGCAGTATTTT | CASSLGPASSTDTQYF
many | NA | TRBJ1-1 | TRBV27 | TGTGCCAGCAGTATCTCCTCTGGGGGTGTCATGAACACTGAAGCTTTCTTT | CASSISSGGVMNTEAFF
many | NA | TRBJ2-7 | TRBV6-1 | TGTGCCAGCAGAGACGGACCGAGGGCCTACGAGCAGTACTTC | CASRDGPRAYEQYF
many | NA | TRBJ1-4 | TRBV6-1 | TGTGCCAGCAGGGGCTCCTCATTGGGAAAACTGTTTTTT | CASRGSSLGKLFF
many | NA | TRBJ2-5 | TRBV12-3/TRBV12-4 | TGTGCCAGCAGTTTTGGGCAGGGGAAGACCCAGTACTTC | CASSFGQGKTQYF
NA | NA | TRBJ1-3 | TRBV7-9 | TGTGCCAGCAGCTTCGACCCCTCTGGAAACACCATATATTTT | CASSFDPSGNTIYF
many | NA | TRBJ2-3 | TRBV7-2 | TGTGCCAGCAGGATCTTAGGTCCCCAACCTAGCACAGATACGCAGTATTTT | CASRILGPQPSTDTQYF
NA | NA | TRBJ2-7 | TRBV12-3/TRBV12-4 | TGTGCCAGCTCACCGTCGACGCCCAGCCCCTCAATTAGCTCCTACGAGCAGTACTTC | CASSPSTPSPSISSYEQYF
many | TRBD1 | TRBJ2-7 | TRBV10-2 | TGCGCCAGCAGTGAGGGGACAGGGCTTCGCGAGCAGTACTTC | CASSEGTGLREQYF
many | NA | TRBJ2-1 | TRBV5-1 | TGCGCCAGCAGCTTGGGCTCGACTGTCAACAACAATGAGCAGTTCTTC | CASSLGSTVNNNEQFF
many | NA | TRBJ2-5 | TRBV7-9 | TGTGCCAGCAGCTCGGACCTAACCGAAGAGACCCAGTACTTC | CASSSDLTEETQYF
few | NA | TRBJ1-2 | TRBV5-1 | TGCGCCAGCAGGCTGGGGGCTGATGGCTACACCTTC | CASRLGADGYTF
NA | TRBD1 | TRBJ1-2 | TRBV20-1 | TGCAGTGCTAGAGATCGGGACAGGGGGACCTATGGCTACACCTTC | CSARDRDRGTYGYTF
few | NA | TRBJ1-4 | TRBV19 | TGTGCCAGTAGTGGGTGGCAGGGCCTAAATGAAAAACTGTTTTTT | CASSGWQGLNEKLFF
NA | NA | TRBJ1-2 | TRBV10-2 | TGCGCCGTTGGCAGGGACAACAGCTATGGCTACACCTTC | CAVGRDNSYGYTF
NA | TRBD2 | TRBJ2-3 | TRBV12-3/TRBV12-4 | TGTGCCAGCAGCCCTAGCGGGGGGCTCCTCCATACGCAGTATTTT | CASSPSGGLLHTQYF
few | NA | TRBJ2-6 | TRBV24-1 | TGTGCCACCCAGTCCTCTGGGGCCAACGTCCTGACTTTC | CATQSSGANVLTF
NA | TRBD1 | TRBJ2-7 | TRBV19 | TGTGCCAGTAGATTTACAGGGGCTGCAGGCCTCTACGAGCAGTACTTC | CASRFTGAAGLYEQYF
NA | NA | TRBJ2-7 | TRBV20-1 | TGCAGTGCCACTCCGTCGACAGCCTACTGGCAGTACTTC | CSATPSTAYWQYF
many | TRBD2 | TRBJ2-5 | TRBV7-8 | TGTGCCAGCAGCTTAGGGGCGGGAGGGCCCTTATCCCATGAGACCCAGTACTTC | CASSLGAGGPLSHETQYF
once | NA | TRBJ2-1 | TRBV5-6 | TGTGCCAGCAGCTTGTGGCTTCCTAAATCGGATGAGCAGTTCTTC | CASSLWLPKSDEQFF
NA | NA | TRBJ1-6 | TRBV20-1 | TGCAGTGCTAGAGGTGGGGATAATTCACCCCTCCACTTT | CSARGGDNSPLHF
many | TRBD2 | TRBJ2-5 | TRBV27 | TGTGCCACCTCCGGGACTAGCGGTATGGAGACCCAGTACTTC | CATSGTSGMETQYF
many | NA | TRBJ2-2 | TRBV12-5 | TGTGCTAGTGGTTTGGGCCTTAGCACCGGGGAGCTGTTTTTT | CASGLGLSTGELFF
NA | TRBD2 | TRBJ2-1 | TRBV19 | TGTGCCAGTAGTATAGTAGGACTAGCGGGGTACAATGAGCAGTTCTTC | CASSIVGLAGYNEQFF